This TCR beta chain was identified in a study of blood T cell repertoires in COVID-19. Using immunoSEQ multiplex PCR, the repertoire was profiled, and TCRdb retains in-frame clones only, with some absent. The sample has around 81,000 clones, almost 90% seen once. V was clipped by 1 base and J by 4 bases; unmatched bases: 8. The CDR3 extends over 17 amino acids. Germline V gene data show CDR1 as LGHNT and CDR2 as FRNRAP. This sequence was found in a woman at least 80 years old with acute or convalescent COVID-19. Sequencing was done on a sample of peripheral blood. This chain joins TRBV12-5 and TRBJ1-1; 11 bases line up with TRBD1. CDR3 residues: CASGLALGTGGRTEAFF. CDR3 coding DNA: TGTGCTAGTGGTTTGGCTTTAGGGACAGGGGGACGCACTGAAGCTTTCTTT.